These T cell receptor beta chains were read from a single sample in a study of low-dose radiotherapy and immunotherapy resistance in tumors. MiXCR, applied by TCRdb to the reads, yields one record per CDR3 protein. The sample includes about 84,000 distinct CDR3 sequences, 15% to 20% of them seen just once. The sequenced sample was PBMCs, obtained after low-dose radiotherapy plus immunotherapy. These receptors were obtained from a male donor with prostate cancer. Each CDR3 is given without its conserved first and last residue. D genes are given only for firm matches.

V gene,D gene,CDR3 protein
TRBV2,TRBD2,ASERGVAVGGEQF
TRBV11-2,.,ASSFWVGSYEQY
TRBV7-2,TRBD1,ASSRRSGTGAGGYT
TRBV9,.,ASSVDGKNSPLH
TRBV14,.,ASSHGGTDGYT
TRBV9,.,ASSVLPAGDEQF
TRBV5-6,.,ASSLISGNEQF
TRBV29-1,.,SVDRGKNTEAF
TRBV14,.,ASSQQLQRELF
TRBV12-3/TRBV12-4,.,ASSLSGVYEQY
TRBV7-3,.,ASSFKRVHTSYNEQF
TRBV20-1,.,SLRDSNNQPQH
TRBV7-3,.,ASRGSETDTQY
TRBV6-1,.,ASSQGGSPLH
TRBV30,.,AWSIVGANVLT
TRBV11-1,.,ASSLVPYEQY
TRBV28,.,ASRGTGMESYEQY
TRBV12-3/TRBV12-4,TRBD2,ASSFPLAGVVYEQF
TRBV5-4,.,ASSLARETQY
TRBV4-1,.,ASSQEGLPYNEQF
TRBV10-3,.,AISEGQATTYEQY